The 19 T cell receptor beta chains presented below share a single source sample, sequenced in a study of blood T cell repertoires in COVID-19. Produced via immunoSEQ multiplex PCR; TCRdb's table is partial and in-frame only. The profile covers roughly 300,000 clones, with more than 75% appearing a single time and 8% to 13% taken by the ten largest. Specimen: PBMCs or T cells enriched from blood (not recorded which). These receptors all stem from a woman younger than 30 who had recovered from COVID-19.

This chain links TRBV12-3 or TRBV12-4 with TRBJ2-5; D possibly corresponds to TRBD1 (5 bases). The CDR3 length is 12 residues. V was shortened by 7 bases and J by 4 bases, with 10 bases between the two germline ends. CDR3 in DNA: TGTGCCAGCAAAACAGGCGCAGAGACCCAGTACTTC. Translated: CASKTGAETQYF.

The chain employs TRBV9 and TRBJ2-2; perhaps TRBD2 as D (5 bases). Trimming shortened V by 1 base and J by 4 bases, and 8 bases separated the two germline ends. Germline CDR1 reads SGDLS; CDR2 reads YYNGEE. The CDR3 length is 14 residues. CDR3 nucleotide sequence: TGTGCCAGCAGCGTAAGCGGCCTCACCGGGGAGCTGTTTTTT. It yields the protein CASSVSGLTGELFF.

The rearrangement uses TRBV7-9 and TRBJ1-1, with 7 nucleotides matching TRBD1. Per germline, CDR1 SEHNR and CDR2 FQNEAQ (reference sequence). The CDR3 runs 13 residues. J lost 4 bases, V lost 5 bases, and 4 bases had no gene match. For the CDR3, the DNA is TGTGCCAGCAGCCCAGGGACAGTCACTGAAGCTTTCTTT. Its translation: CASSPGTVTEAFF.

CDR3 protein: CASSEEWGQGRDEQYF. CDR3 coding DNA: TGTGCCAGCAGTGAAGAGTGGGGACAGGGAAGAGACGAGCAGTACTTC. The V gene is TRBV6-1, the J gene TRBJ2-7; 9 nucleotides match TRBD1. V trimming: 1 base; J trimming: 5 bases; junction bases outside the gene matches: 9. The CDR3 runs 16 residues. In germline, CDR1 is MNHNS, CDR2 SASEGT.

This chain links TRBV19 with TRBJ1-2; a possible D gene is TRBD1 (6 bases). The CDR3 spans 15 residues. Germline V gene data show CDR1 as LNHDA and CDR2 as SQIVND (reference sequence). V was shortened by 5 bases and J by 4 bases, with 17 bases between the two germline ends. In DNA form, the CDR3 reads TGTGCCAGTAGTGGGGGCTGGGGGCAGGGCTATGGCTACACCTTC. Protein product: CASSGGWGQGYGYTF.

This clone appeared a single time. The CDR3 reads CASSLALVGQDYTGELFF. The CDR3 DNA is TGTGCCAGCAGCTTAGCTTTGGTTGGACAGGACTACACCGGGGAGCTGTTTTTT. V gene TRBV11-3 combines with J gene TRBJ2-2, with 7 positions matching TRBD1. The CDR3 contains 18 residues. With 1 base clipped from V and 3 bases from J, the junction kept 11 bases outside the gene matches. Germline values: CDR1 SGHNT, CDR2 YENEEA.

This clone was observed a single time. CDR3 loop: CASSYGQSDYYEQYF. CDR3 sequence (DNA): TGTGCCAGCAGTTATGGACAGTCTGACTACTACGAGCAGTACTTC. This chain links TRBV6-5 with TRBJ2-7; D perhaps matches TRBD1 (6 bases). The CDR3 runs to 15 residues. Trimming pared 3 bases from V and 3 bases from J, leaving 15 bases between. From germline, CDR1 is MNHEY and CDR2 SVGAGI.

The genes are TRBV27 and TRBJ2-5, with 9 positions matching TRBD2. The trim removed 3 bases at V and 0 bases at J, leaving 8 bases unmatched. The CDR3 sequence is 17 residues long. Germline V gene sequence: CDR1 MNHEY, CDR2 SMNVEV (reference sequence). This chain's CDR3 is CASSFRKGLANQETQYF. The CDR3 DNA is TGTGCCAGCAGTTTCCGGAAAGGACTAGCGAACCAAGAGACCCAGTACTTC.

V usage is TRBV19 and J usage is TRBJ1-4; 10 bases are a match to TRBD1. V lost 5 bases, J lost 8 bases, and 11 bases stayed unmatched. Germline V gene data show CDR1 as LNHDA and CDR2 as SQIVND (reference sequence). This CDR3 region has 16 residues. The CDR3 sequence: CASSPTPGTGEEKLFF. The DNA of the CDR3 is TGTGCCAGTAGTCCGACTCCCGGGACAGGGGAAGAAAAACTGTTTTTT.

V and J are TRBV11-2 and TRBJ1-2, with D possibly being TRBD1 (6 bases). V was trimmed by 3 bases and J by 8 bases, leaving 10 bases between them. CDR3 length: 12 amino acids. The germline V gene encodes CDR1 SGHAT and CDR2 FQNNGV. The CDR3 DNA reads TGTGCCAGCAGCTTCCCAGGGGTCGGCTACACCTTC. Its protein is CASSFPGVGYTF.

The chain couples TRBV14 to TRBJ2-7; D possibly corresponds to TRBD1 (6 bases). Germline values: CDR1 SGHDN, CDR2 FVKESK. The CDR3 contains 20 residues. The germline V and J ends were trimmed by 4 bases and 0 bases, with 28 bases remaining between them. The chain's CDR3 is CASSPRSYASFRDNSYEQYF. CDR3 DNA: TGTGCCAGCAGCCCAAGATCATATGCTTCGTTTCGGGACAACTCCTACGAGCAGTACTTC.

This chain connects TRBV11-2 to TRBJ1-1; D remains unclear. Germline V gene sequence: CDR1 SGHAT, CDR2 FQNNGV. This CDR3 region has 14 residues. V lost 0 bases, J lost 2 bases, and 7 bases lay in between. The CDR3, as DNA: TGTGCCAGCAGCTTAGATCCAACAAACACTGAAGCTTTCTTT. It yields the protein CASSLDPTNTEAFF.

This rearrangement joins TRBV21-1 to TRBJ1-5; TRBD1 is the table's D call and was not checked against the DNA. TRBV21-1 is a pseudogene locus. CDR3 size: 16 residues. The CDR3 DNA is TGTGCCAGCAGCAAGACAGGGGGCGAGAGCAATCAGCCCCAGCATTTT. As protein: CASSKTGGESNQPQHF.

This rearrangement joins TRBV21-1 to TRBJ1-1; TRBD1, the table's D call, lacks a check against the DNA. TRBV21-1 is listed as a pseudogene. There are 15 residues in the CDR3. The CDR3 loop is CASSGHTVANTEAFF. CDR3 in DNA: TGTGCCAGCAGCGGACACACGGTAGCGAACACTGAAGCTTTCTTT.

In DNA, the CDR3 is TGTGCCAGCAGCAAAAGCGGCTGTGGGAACAGCCTGAACACTGAAGCTTTCTTT. This gives the protein CASSKSGCGNSLNTEAFF. The V call is TRBV21-1, the J call TRBJ1-1. TRBV21-1 is annotated as a pseudogene. The CDR3 spans 18 residues.

The rearrangement links TRBV5-1 to TRBJ2-5; 10 bases agree with TRBD2. J gave up 4 bases and V 4 bases, and 13 bases lay outside the gene matches. The V gene's germline CDR1 is SGHRS and CDR2 YFSETQ. CDR3 length: 17 residues. CDR3 in amino acids: CASSPRPSGGSGETQYF. CDR3 DNA: TGCGCCAGCAGCCCCCGGCCTAGCGGGGGCTCCGGAGAGACCCAGTACTTC.

This chain uses TRBV11-1 with TRBJ2-1; 7 bases align to TRBD2. The CDR3 is 13 residues long. J was trimmed by 7 bases and V by 3 bases; bases with no gene match: 3. CDR1 is SGHAT, CDR2 FQDESV, per germline (reference sequence). CDR3: CASSFFGRNEQFF. CDR3 nucleotides: TGTGCCAGCAGCTTTTTCGGGAGGAATGAGCAGTTCTTC.

The CDR3 DNA reads TGTGCCAGCAGGTCTAAACAGGGGAGCTACGAGCAGTACTTC. Translated, it gives CASRSKQGSYEQYF. This chain joins TRBV7-2 and TRBJ2-7; 7 bases align to TRBD1. The CDR3 runs 14 residues. The germline V gene encodes CDR1 SGHTA and CDR2 FQGNSA. V trimming: 6 bases; J trimming: 3 bases; junction bases outside the gene matches: 8.

V is TRBV9 and J is TRBJ1-4, with D maybe TRBD1 (6 bases). The length of the CDR3 is 15 residues. In germline, CDR1 is SGDLS, CDR2 YYNGEE. Trimming took 3 bases from V and 4 from J, leaving 13 bases between them. DNA of the CDR3: TGTGCCAGCAGCGCCGGACAGATTAATAATGAAAAACTGTTTTTT. Its translation is CASSAGQINNEKLFF.